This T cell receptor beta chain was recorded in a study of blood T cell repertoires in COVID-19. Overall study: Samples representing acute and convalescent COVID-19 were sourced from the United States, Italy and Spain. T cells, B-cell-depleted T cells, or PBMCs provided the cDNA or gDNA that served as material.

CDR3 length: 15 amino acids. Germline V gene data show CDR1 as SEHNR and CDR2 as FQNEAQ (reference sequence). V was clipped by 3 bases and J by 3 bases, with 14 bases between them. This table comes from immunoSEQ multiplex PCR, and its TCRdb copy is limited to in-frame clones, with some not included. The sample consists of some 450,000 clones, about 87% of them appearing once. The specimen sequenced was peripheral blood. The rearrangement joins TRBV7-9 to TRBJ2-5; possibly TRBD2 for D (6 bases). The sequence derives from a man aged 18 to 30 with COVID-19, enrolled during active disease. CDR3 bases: TGTGCCAGCAGCTTGGGAGGCCTTGTGGAAGAGACCCAGTACTTC. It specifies CASSLGGLVEETQYF. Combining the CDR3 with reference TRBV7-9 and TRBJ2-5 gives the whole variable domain DTGVSQNPRHKITKRGQNVTFRCDPISEHNRLYWYRQTLGQGPEFLTYFQNEAQLEKSRLLSDRFSAERPKGSFSTLEIQRTEQGDSAMYLCASSLGGLVEETQYFGPGTRLLVL.